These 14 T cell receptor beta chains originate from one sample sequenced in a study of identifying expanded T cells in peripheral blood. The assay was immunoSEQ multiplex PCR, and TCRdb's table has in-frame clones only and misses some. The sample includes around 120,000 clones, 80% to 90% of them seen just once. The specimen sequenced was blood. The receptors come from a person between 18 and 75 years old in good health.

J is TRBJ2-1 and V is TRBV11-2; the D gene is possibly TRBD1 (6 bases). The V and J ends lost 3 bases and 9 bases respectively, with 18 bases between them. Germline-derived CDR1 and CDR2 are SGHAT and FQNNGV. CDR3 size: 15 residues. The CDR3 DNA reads TGTGCCAGCAGCTTCTCAGGGGCCCCGAGGGGTGAGCAGTTCTTC. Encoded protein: CASSFSGAPRGEQFF.

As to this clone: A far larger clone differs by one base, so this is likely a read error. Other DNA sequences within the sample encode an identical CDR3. The DNA for the CDR3 is TGCGCCAGCAGCCAAGATCTAGCGGGGGGGACAGATACGCAGTATTTT. Translating gives CASSQDLAGGTDTQYF. The rearrangement links TRBV4-1 to TRBJ2-3, with TRBD2 identical over 12 bases. CDR3 length: 16 amino acids. CDR1 and CDR2 from the germline V gene are MGHRA and YSYEKL. Trimming cost V 0 bases and J 3 bases; bases outside gene matches: 1.

The CDR3 sequence is CASSRQGAGGELFF. CDR3 sequence (DNA): TGTGCCAGCAGCCGGCAGGGGGCCGGTGGGGAGCTGTTTTTT. This rearrangement joins TRBV7-9 to TRBJ2-2, with 8 bases fitting TRBD1. From germline, CDR1 is SEHNR and CDR2 FQNEAQ (reference sequence). CDR3 length: 14 amino acids. Trimming at V came to 5 bases and at J to 8 bases, leaving 7 bases not matched to a gene. The variable domain in full, with the rest retrieved from reference TRBV7-9 and TRBJ2-2, is DTGVSQNPRHKITKRGQNVTFRCDPISEHNRLYWYRQTLGQGPEFLTYFQNEAQLEKSRLLSDRFSAERPKGSFSTLEIQRTEQGDSAMYLCASSRQGAGGELFFGEGSRLTVL.

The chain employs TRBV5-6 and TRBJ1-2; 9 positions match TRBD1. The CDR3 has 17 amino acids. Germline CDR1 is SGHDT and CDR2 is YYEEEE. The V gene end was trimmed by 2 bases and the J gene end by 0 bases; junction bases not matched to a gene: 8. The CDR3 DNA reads TGTGCCAGCAGCTTCGGGACAGGGAGGGGGCCTAACTATGGCTACACCTTC. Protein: CASSFGTGRGPNYGYTF.

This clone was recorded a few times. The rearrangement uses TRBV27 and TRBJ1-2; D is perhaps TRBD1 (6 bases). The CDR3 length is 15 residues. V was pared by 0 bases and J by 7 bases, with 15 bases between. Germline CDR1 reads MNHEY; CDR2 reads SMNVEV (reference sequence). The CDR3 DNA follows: TGTGCCAGCAGTTTATCGGCGACAGGTTACGTTGGCTACACCTTC. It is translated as CASSLSATGYVGYTF.

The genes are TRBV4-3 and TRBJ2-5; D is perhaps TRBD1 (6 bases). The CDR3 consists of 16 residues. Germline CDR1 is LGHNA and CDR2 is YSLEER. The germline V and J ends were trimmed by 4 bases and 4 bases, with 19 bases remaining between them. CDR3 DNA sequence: TGCGCCAGCAGCCGCTCCACAACAGGGAAGGGAGAGACCCAGTACTTC. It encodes CASSRSTTGKGETQYF.

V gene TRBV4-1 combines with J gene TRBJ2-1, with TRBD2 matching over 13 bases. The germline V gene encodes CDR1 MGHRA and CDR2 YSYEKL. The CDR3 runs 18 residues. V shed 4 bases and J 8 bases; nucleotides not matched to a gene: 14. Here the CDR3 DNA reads TGCGCCAGCAGCCCCCGAACTAGCGGGGGGGCGTATAGGGATGAGCAGTTCTTC. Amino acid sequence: CASSPRTSGGAYRDEQFF.

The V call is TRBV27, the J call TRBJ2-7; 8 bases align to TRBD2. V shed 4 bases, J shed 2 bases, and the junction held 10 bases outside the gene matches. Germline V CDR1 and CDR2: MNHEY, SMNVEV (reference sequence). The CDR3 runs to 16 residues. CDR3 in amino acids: CASSSSPELAAYEQYF. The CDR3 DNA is TGTGCCAGCAGTTCCTCTCCGGAACTAGCGGCCTACGAGCAGTACTTC.

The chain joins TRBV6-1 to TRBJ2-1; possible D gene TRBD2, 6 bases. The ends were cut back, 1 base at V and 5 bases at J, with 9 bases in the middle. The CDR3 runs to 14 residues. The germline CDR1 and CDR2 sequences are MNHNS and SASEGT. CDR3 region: CASSEVGGNNEQFF. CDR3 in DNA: TGTGCCAGCAGTGAAGTGGGGGGTAACAATGAGCAGTTCTTC.

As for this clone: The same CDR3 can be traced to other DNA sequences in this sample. This CDR3 reads CASSLVGYEQYF. CDR3 DNA: TGCGCCAGCAGCTTGGTCGGGTACGAGCAGTACTTC. V gene TRBV5-1 combines with J gene TRBJ2-7; D is uncertain. CDR1 and CDR2 from the germline V gene are SGHRS and YFSETQ. Trimming shortened V by 0 bases and J by 4 bases, and 5 bases separated the two germline ends. This CDR3 contains 12 residues.

The CDR3 region is CASSDLNRGPEAFF. The CDR3 coding sequence is TGTGCCAGCAGTGACCTTAACCGGGGACCTGAAGCTTTCTTT. The genes are TRBV6-1 and TRBJ1-1, with D possibly being TRBD1 (5 bases). V lost 3 bases, J lost 6 bases, and 14 bases lay in between. The CDR3 contains 14 residues. Germline V gene lookup returns CDR1 MNHNS and CDR2 SASEGT.

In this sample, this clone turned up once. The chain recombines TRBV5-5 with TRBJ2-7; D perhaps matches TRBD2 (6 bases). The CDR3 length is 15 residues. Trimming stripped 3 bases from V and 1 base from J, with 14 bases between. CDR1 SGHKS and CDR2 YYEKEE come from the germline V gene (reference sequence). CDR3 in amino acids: CASSSQGTLSYEQYF. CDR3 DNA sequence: TGTGCCAGCAGCTCCCAAGGGACTCTGTCCTACGAGCAGTACTTC.

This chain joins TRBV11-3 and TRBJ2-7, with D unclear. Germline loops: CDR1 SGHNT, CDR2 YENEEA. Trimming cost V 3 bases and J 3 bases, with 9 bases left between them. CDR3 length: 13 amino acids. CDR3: CASSFAPNYEQYF. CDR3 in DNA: TGTGCCAGCAGCTTTGCCCCGAACTACGAGCAGTACTTC.

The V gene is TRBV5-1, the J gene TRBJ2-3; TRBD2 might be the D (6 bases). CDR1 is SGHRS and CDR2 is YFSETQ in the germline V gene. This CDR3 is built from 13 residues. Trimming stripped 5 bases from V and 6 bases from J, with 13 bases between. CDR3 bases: TGCGCCAGCAGTAGGCCGGGGGAGGATACGCAGTATTTT. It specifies CASSRPGEDTQYF. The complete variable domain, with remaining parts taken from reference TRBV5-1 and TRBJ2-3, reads KAGVTQTPRYLIKTRGQQVTLSCSPISGHRSVSWYQQTPGQGLQFLFEYFSETQRNKGNFPGRFSGRQFSNSRSEMNVSTLELGDSALYLCASSRPGEDTQYFGPGTRLTVL.